This TCR beta chain was recorded in a study of blood T cell repertoires in COVID-19. The wider study: T cells, B-cell-depleted T cells, or PBMCs provided the cDNA or gDNA that served as material.

The length of the CDR3 is 15 residues. CDR1 SGHRS and CDR2 YFSETQ come from the germline V gene. V lost 4 bases and J 0 bases, leaving 11 bases between the germline ends. The method was immunoSEQ multiplex PCR; TCRdb's version includes in-frame clones alone and lacks a portion of them. The table has approximately 250,000 clones, around 88% seen once. The chain couples TRBV5-1 to TRBJ2-1; maybe TRBD1 (6 bases). The TCR comes from a woman in her 70s with COVID-19, enrolled during active disease. The sequencing input was peripheral blood. This CDR3 reads CASSPGTSSYNEQFF. The CDR3 nucleotides are TGCGCCAGCAGCCCCGGGACAAGCTCCTACAATGAGCAGTTCTTC.